Below, 29 T cell receptor beta chains from the same sample are listed, as sequenced in a study of blood T cells in healthy people across ages. Together with a sample-barcoded 5' primer, a J-beta primer mix was included in a second PCR lasting about 7 to 12 cycles. MiXCR, applied by TCRdb to the 5' RACE reads, yields one record per CDR3 protein. Counted here are fewer than 2 million distinct CDR3 sequences, about 39% occurring once; the ten biggest clones make up more than 20%. The material sequenced was blood. These receptors were collected from a human donor in good health.

The chain has TRBV6-2 or TRBV6-3 and TRBJ2-2; 9 bases align to TRBD2. Germline assignment: CDR1 MNHEY and CDR2 SVGEGT. The CDR3 has 16 residues. The J segment lost 3 bases and the V segment lost 5 bases, leaving 7 bases of the junction unmatched. The CDR3 coding sequence is TGTGCCAGCAGTGACAGTCTAGCGGGGTACACCGGGGAGCTGTTTTTT. It encodes CASSDSLAGYTGELFF.

The genes are TRBV12-3 or TRBV12-4 and TRBJ2-7; 9 bases fit TRBD1. Trimming took 6 bases from V and 5 from J; bases not matched to a gene: 14. This CDR3 spans 16 amino acids. CDR3 protein: CASSRSGGQGSNEQYF. CDR3 bases: TGTGCCAGCAGCAGATCCGGGGGACAGGGAAGCAACGAGCAGTACTTC.

This CDR3 is CASSPLQGDEQFF. In nucleotides, the CDR3 is TGCGCCAGCAGCCCCCTTCAGGGCGATGAGCAGTTCTTC. The chain uses TRBV4-1 and TRBJ2-1, with D possibly matching TRBD1 (5 bases). This CDR3 spans 13 amino acids. CDR1 and CDR2 from the germline V gene are MGHRA and YSYEKL. Trimming took 4 bases from V and 8 from J, leaving 12 bases between them.

This clonotype showed up just a few times. This rearrangement joins TRBV5-5 to TRBJ2-7; D ambiguous. With 2 bases removed from V and 0 bases from J, the gap between germline ends came to 15 bases. The germline V gene has CDR1 SGHKS and CDR2 YYEKEE (reference sequence). The CDR3 is 16 amino acids. CDR3 coding DNA: TGTGCCAGCAGCTTCTCAAGTCTCTCCAGCTCCTACGAGCAGTACTTC. It encodes CASSFSSLSSSYEQYF.

The gene calls are TRBV27 and TRBJ2-1, with D unresolved. The CDR3 loop spans 13 amino acids. The V end was cut by 5 bases, the J end by 9 bases, with 14 bases between. CDR1 and CDR2 from the germline V gene are MNHEY and SMNVEV (reference sequence). This chain's CDR3 is CASSITGFGEQFF. The DNA for the CDR3 is TGTGCCAGCAGTATCACGGGTTTCGGTGAGCAGTTCTTC.

This rearrangement joins TRBV7-2 to TRBJ2-1, with 9 bases fitting TRBD1. After removal of 4 bases from V and 10 bases from J, the junction contained 11 bases not matched to a gene. The germline CDR1 and CDR2 sequences are SGHTA and FQGNSA. This CDR3 is built from 15 residues. The CDR3, as DNA: TGTGCCAGCAGCTCCCGGGACAGGGCCTTAGGGGAGCAGTTCTTC. This encodes CASSSRDRALGEQFF.

This clonotype has just a few counts. The V and J genes are TRBV10-3 and TRBJ2-7; D possibly corresponds to TRBD1 (5 bases). This CDR3 spans 15 amino acids. Looked up from germline, CDR1 is ENHRY and CDR2 is SYGVKD. V lost 0 bases and J 0 bases, leaving 9 bases between the germline ends. The CDR3 DNA reads TGTGCCATCAGTGAGTCAGCAGGGATCTCCTACGAGCAGTACTTC. Protein: CAISESAGISYEQYF.

The chain combines TRBV7-2 with TRBJ2-7; 9 bases match TRBD1. The CDR3 consists of 15 residues. Germline V gene lookup returns CDR1 SGHTA and CDR2 FQGNSA. The junction had 7 bases not matched to a gene; V was cut back by 2 bases and J by 5 bases. CDR3 region: CASSLQGTGYDEQYF. The CDR3 DNA follows: TGTGCCAGCAGCTTACAAGGGACAGGGTACGACGAGCAGTACTTC.

This clonotype was picked up many times. This sequence joins TRBV4-1 and TRBJ1-1; 10 nucleotides line up with TRBD1. Germline-derived CDR1 and CDR2 are MGHRA and YSYEKL. The CDR3 is made up of 17 amino acids. Trimming removed 4 bases from V and 0 bases from J; junction bases left unmatched: 8. The CDR3: CASSRKGQGLLNTEAFF. The CDR3 DNA reads TGCGCCAGCAGCCGCAAGGGACAGGGGCTACTGAACACTGAAGCTTTCTTT.

The chain has TRBV6-1 and TRBJ1-1; weak D call: TRBD1 (6 bases). The germline V gene has CDR1 MNHNS and CDR2 SASEGT. The CDR3 loop spans 14 amino acids. V was cut by 6 bases and J by 3 bases, with 14 bases left in between. The CDR3 is CASRGHGADTEAFF. The CDR3 nucleotides are TGTGCCAGCAGGGGACACGGTGCGGACACTGAAGCTTTCTTT.

A remark on this clonotype: Sequence at one end of the junction differs from germline and may be a read error. The V call is TRBV6-5, the J call TRBJ2-1; D may be TRBD1 (6 bases). The length of the CDR3 is 15 residues. Germline CDR1 reads MNHEY; CDR2 reads SVGAGI. The CDR3 spells CASSPGTGNPNKQFF. The CDR3 coding sequence is TGTGCCAGCAGTCCCGGTACAGGGAATCCCAATAAGCAGTTCTTC.

On this clonotype: One end of the junction varies from germline; a read error may be responsible. This chain connects TRBV12-3 or TRBV12-4 to TRBJ2-1, with 13 bases identical to TRBD2. The CDR3 has 15 amino acids. CDR3: CVSSALGLAGRKQFF. In nucleotides, the CDR3 is TGTGTCAGCAGTGCGTTGGGACTAGCGGGACGGAAGCAGTTCTTC.

Only a few counts were recorded for this clonotype. The chain is built from TRBV20-1 and TRBJ2-3; D gene ambiguous. The CDR3 contains 16 residues. The V gene lost 5 bases and the J gene lost 0 bases, with 18 bases spanning the gap. Germline CDR1 reads DFQATT; CDR2 reads SNEGSKA (reference sequence). The CDR3 sequence is CSALPSFTTSTDTQYF. The DNA for the CDR3 is TGCAGTGCTCTGCCGTCCTTCACAACAAGCACAGATACGCAGTATTTT.

This clonotype appeared a single time. The chain recombines TRBV11-1 with TRBJ1-1; D unclear. The CDR3 covers 15 residues. Trimming took 1 base from V and 5 from J, leaving 14 bases between them. Per the germline V gene, CDR1 is SGHAT and CDR2 is FQDESV (reference sequence). The CDR3 spells CASSLGRPVLTEAFF. The DNA of the CDR3 is TGTGCCAGCAGCTTAGGGAGGCCCGTCCTAACTGAAGCTTTCTTT.

The rearrangement uses TRBV7-2 and TRBJ1-2; 8 nucleotides agree with TRBD1. The CDR3 consists of 15 residues. Trimming cost V 5 bases and J 2 bases; bases outside gene matches: 7. Looked up from germline, CDR1 is SGHTA and CDR2 is FQGNSA. CDR3 bases: TGTGCCAGCAGCGACGACAGGGGACGCAACTATGGCTACACCTTC. As protein: CASSDDRGRNYGYTF.

DNA for the CDR3: TGTGCCAGCAGCCGGGACTACAAAACCGGGGAGCTGTTTTTT. Amino acid sequence: CASSRDYKTGELFF. The chain joins TRBV7-2 to TRBJ2-2, with 7 positions matching TRBD2. Losses at the gene ends were 5 bases for V and 5 bases for J; bases not matched to a gene: 5. The germline V gene has CDR1 SGHTA and CDR2 FQGNSA. The CDR3 spans 14 residues. Filled out from reference TRBV7-2 and TRBJ2-2, the complete variable domain reads GAGVSQSPSNKVTEKGKDVELRCDPISGHTALYWYRQSLGQGLEFLIYFQGNSAPDKSGLPSDRFSAERTGGSVSTLTIQRTQQEDSAVYLCASSRDYKTGELFFGEGSRLTVL.

This clonotype has a handful of counts. The chain employs TRBV6-5 and TRBJ1-2; D uncertain. The CDR3 totals 16 residues. The V gene lost 0 bases and the J gene lost 0 bases, with 11 bases spanning the gap. The germline gives CDR1 MNHEY, CDR2 SVGAGI. The CDR3 region is CASSYSRAFSNYGYTF. The CDR3 DNA is TGTGCCAGCAGTTACTCGAGGGCATTCTCTAACTATGGCTACACCTTC.

V and J are TRBV5-1 and TRBJ1-2, with D uncertain. This CDR3 has 14 residues. V was clipped by 2 bases and J by 2 bases, with 10 bases between them. Germline lookup yields CDR1 SGHRS and CDR2 YFSETQ. The CDR3 DNA reads TGCGCCAGCAGCTTCTCGGAGTTCAACTATGGCTACACCTTC. Translation: CASSFSEFNYGYTF. Together with reference TRBV5-1 and TRBJ1-2, the CDR3 gives the full variable domain: KAGVTQTPRYLIKTRGQQVTLSCSPISGHRSVSWYQQTPGQGLQFLFEYFSETQRNKGNFPGRFSGRQFSNSRSEMNVSTLELGDSALYLCASSFSEFNYGYTFGSGTRLTVV.

This clonotype showed up just a few times. This chain joins TRBV9 and TRBJ2-5, with 7 nucleotides matching TRBD1. This CDR3 spans 17 amino acids. V gave up 0 bases and J gave up 2 bases; unmatched junction bases: 10. Per the germline V gene, CDR1 is SGDLS and CDR2 is YYNGEE. The CDR3 nucleotides read TGTGCCAGCAGCGTAGGGGGGTCAGGGGGATCTCAAGAGACCCAGTACTTC. Residues: CASSVGGSGGSQETQYF. Drawing the rest from reference TRBV9 and TRBJ2-5, the complete variable domain is DSGVTQTPKHLITATGQRVTLRCSPRSGDLSVYWYQQSLDQGLQFLIQYYNGEERAKGNILERFSAQQFPDLHSELNLSSLELGDSALYFCASSVGGSGGSQETQYFGPGTRLLVL.

In the case of this clonotype: Germline is not matched at one junction end, which may reflect a read error. V usage is TRBV3-1 and J usage is TRBJ2-2, with 7 bases lining up with TRBD2. CDR3 length equals 14 residues. Germline CDR1 LGHDT, CDR2 YNNKEL (reference sequence). CDR3 sequence (DNA): TGCGCCAGCAGCCAAGTGGGAGGGACCGGGGAGCTGTTTTTT. Its translation is CASSQVGGTGELFF.

This clonotype was detected only a few times. The chain couples TRBV4-1 to TRBJ1-1, with D hard to call. Trimming cost V 4 bases and J 4 bases, with 13 bases left between them. This CDR3 is built from 14 residues. CDR1 MGHRA and CDR2 YSYEKL come from the germline V gene. As DNA, the CDR3 is TGCGCCAGCAGCCCACCCGATCTCGTCACTGAAGCTTTCTTT. Its translation is CASSPPDLVTEAFF.

This clonotype was found many times. The chain joins TRBV7-3 to TRBJ2-5; D gene ambiguous. Per germline, CDR1 SGHTA and CDR2 FQGTGA. V lost 6 bases to trimming and J lost 2 bases, with 13 bases between them. This CDR3 comprises 14 residues. CDR3 amino acids: CASSFGGPQETQYF. The DNA of the CDR3 is TGTGCCAGCAGTTTTGGCGGCCCTCAAGAGACCCAGTACTTC.

V and J are TRBV7-9 and TRBJ1-2; tentative D call: TRBD1 (5 bases). Deletions cut 1 base from V and 12 bases from J, with 15 bases between. The germline V gene has CDR1 SEHNR and CDR2 FQNEAQ (reference sequence). The CDR3 runs 13 residues. The CDR3 bases are TGTGCCAGCAGCTTAGTGCCCCAGGGTACCAACACCTTC. Translating it yields CASSLVPQGTNTF.

The gene calls are TRBV20-1 and TRBJ2-5; D uncertain. Trimming removed 6 bases from V and 0 bases from J, with 14 bases in between. CDR1 is DFQATT and CDR2 is SNEGSKA in the germline V gene (reference sequence). The length of the CDR3 is 14 residues. CDR3 nucleotide sequence: TGCAGTGCCCGTGGACGGGTCAACCAAGAGACCCAGTACTTC. This gives the protein CSARGRVNQETQYF.

This clonotype was found many times. CDR3 DNA sequence: TGTGCCAGCAGCAAAGAGGTCCTAGCGGGGAACAATGAGCAGTTCTTC. It yields the protein CASSKEVLAGNNEQFF. J is TRBJ2-1 and V is TRBV7-2; 9 bases are a match to TRBD2. Germline V gives CDR1 SGHTA, CDR2 FQGNSA. V was pared by 5 bases and J by 5 bases, with 10 bases of the junction left unmatched. The CDR3 length is 16 residues.

V gene TRBV7-2 combines with J gene TRBJ2-1; maybe TRBD2 (6 bases). Trimming stripped 3 bases from V and 9 bases from J, with 9 bases between. The germline CDR1 and CDR2 sequences are SGHTA and FQGNSA. This CDR3 is 12 amino acids long. The CDR3 is CASSFGEVEQFF. Written as DNA, the CDR3 is TGTGCCAGCAGCTTCGGGGAGGTTGAGCAGTTCTTC.

The chain carries TRBV12-3 or TRBV12-4 and TRBJ1-1; no firm D call. The germline V and J ends were trimmed by 3 bases and 2 bases, with 13 bases remaining between them. This CDR3 contains 15 residues. CDR3 protein: CASSLYGESNTEAFF. CDR3 DNA: TGTGCCAGCAGTTTGTATGGGGAAAGCAACACTGAAGCTTTCTTT.

About this clonotype itself: This may come from a read error, since a much larger clone is one base off. This chain joins TRBV5-5 and TRBJ2-5; maybe TRBD2 (6 bases). The DNA matches TRBJ2-7 better at its end, which makes the J call doubtful. Germline V gene data show CDR1 as SGHKS and CDR2 as YYEKEE (reference sequence). The CDR3 loop spans 14 amino acids. In DNA form, the CDR3 reads TGTGCCAGCAGCGCCGTGGGACTCCCCTACGAGCAGTACTTC. Amino acid sequence: CASSAVGLPYEQYF.

This clonotype was seen a handful of times. The rearrangement links TRBV7-2 to TRBJ2-7; TRBD2 matches at 8 bases. CDR1 is SGHTA and CDR2 is FQGNSA in the germline V gene. The CDR3 has 13 amino acids. Trimming cost V 6 bases and J 6 bases; bases outside gene matches: 7. In nucleotides, the CDR3 is TGTGCCAGCAGGCCCGGACTAGCAGCCGAGCAGTACTTC. As protein: CASRPGLAAEQYF.